This section outlines one T cell receptor (beta chain) sequence together with its context. This record comes from a study of blood T cell repertoires in COVID-19. The wider study: Samples representing acute and convalescent COVID-19 were sourced from the United States, Italy and Spain. Sample material is recorded as cDNA or gDNA derived from T cells, B-cell-depleted T cells, or PBMCs.

V dropped 0 bases and J dropped 5; count of bases not matched to a gene: 13. Germline CDR1 and CDR2: SNHLY and FYNNEI. The length of the CDR3 is 18 residues. Patients in Seattle were enrolled during active infection, then followed longitudinally. TCRdb's table, derived via immunoSEQ multiplex PCR, lists solely in-frame clones and lacks some. This table holds about 200,000 clones, 85% found once. The receptor's source is a person aged 70 to 79 with COVID-19, enrolled during active disease. V and J are TRBV2 and TRBJ2-3, with 8 positions matching TRBD1. Input material: peripheral blood. CDR3 loop: CASSEALYRTGLGDTQYF. The CDR3 DNA reads TGTGCCAGCAGTGAAGCGCTTTATCGGACAGGGTTGGGAGATACGCAGTATTTT.